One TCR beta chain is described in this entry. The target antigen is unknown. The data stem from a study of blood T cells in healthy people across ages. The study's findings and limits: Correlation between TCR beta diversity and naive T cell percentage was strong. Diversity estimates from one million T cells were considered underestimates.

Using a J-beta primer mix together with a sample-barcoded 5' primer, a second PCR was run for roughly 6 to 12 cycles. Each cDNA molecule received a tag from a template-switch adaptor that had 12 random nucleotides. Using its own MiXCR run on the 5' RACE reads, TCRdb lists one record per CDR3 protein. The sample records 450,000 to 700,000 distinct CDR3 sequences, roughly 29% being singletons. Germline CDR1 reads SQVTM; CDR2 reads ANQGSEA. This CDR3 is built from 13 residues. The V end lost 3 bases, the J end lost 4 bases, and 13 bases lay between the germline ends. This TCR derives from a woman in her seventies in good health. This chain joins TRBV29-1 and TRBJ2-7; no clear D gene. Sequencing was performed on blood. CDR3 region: CSVDGPAAYEQYF. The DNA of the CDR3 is TGCAGCGTTGACGGCCCGGCGGCATACGAGCAGTACTTC.